The table lists the clone carrying this T cell receptor (beta chain) with a count of one. As yet, its antigen is unknown. The donors (healthy individuals) were bone marrow donors. The data were obtained in a study of cytomegalovirus exposure and HLA in healthy donors. General observations from the study: When a later analysis was performed, an Asian-associated ancestry cluster reportedly had fewer N-insertions than the roughly 690-donor mean.

The PCR was carried out with 60 Vbeta primers and 13 Jbeta primers. Sequenced by immunoSEQ multiplex PCR; TCRdb stores in-frame clones only, minus some. The sample has around 120,000 clones, 75% to 85% seen once. Trimming stripped 5 bases from V and 7 bases from J, with 15 bases between. This CDR3 region has 14 residues. Germline V lookup: CDR1 MNHEY, CDR2 SMNVEV (reference sequence). This sequence joins TRBV27 and TRBJ1-5, with D perhaps TRBD1 (5 bases). Sequencing was performed on PBMCs. The sequence was obtained from a male donor in good health and CMV-seronegative. The CDR3 sequence is CASSDGGILQPQHF. CDR3 nucleotides: TGTGCCAGCAGTGACGGGGGGATCCTGCAGCCCCAGCATTTT.